This T cell receptor (beta chain) is drawn from a study of T cell responses to AZD1222 COVID-19 vaccine. TCRdb's copy holds only in-frame clones and misses some; the assay was immunoSEQ multiplex PCR. The sample holds about 200,000 clones, approximately 93% seen once. This CDR3 contains 16 residues. Per germline, CDR1 MNHNS and CDR2 SASEGT. Trimming took 0 bases from V and 1 from J, leaving 12 bases between them. This clone showed up just a few times. This sequence joins TRBV6-1 and TRBJ2-5, with D perhaps TRBD1 or TRBD2 (5 bases each). Sample: peripheral blood, taken 28 days after the second AZD1222 dose. The TCR originated in an adult who received the AZD1222 COVID-19 vaccine. The DNA for the CDR3 is TGTGCCAGCAGTGAAGCAGCAGGGACGGCCCAAGAGACCCAGTACTTC. It is translated as CASSEAAGTAQETQYF.